This T cell receptor (beta chain) was sequenced in a study of T cells in localized non-small cell lung cancer. Remarks on this clone: Its antigen remains unknown.

Study-level findings and limits: Uninvolved neighboring lung showed the greatest T cell clonality, exceeding tumor. Longer survival (overall) was linked to higher T cell density in blood.

TCRdb's copy holds only in-frame clones and misses some; the assay was immunoSEQ multiplex PCR. In the table there are 55,000 or so clones, 80% of which are singletons. Deletions cut 5 bases from V and 4 bases from J, with 10 bases between. This CDR3 is 13 amino acids long. CDR1 is SEHNR, CDR2 FQNEAQ, per germline (reference sequence). The clonotype originates from a woman aged 35-70 years with stage II lung adenocarcinoma. The J gene is TRBJ2-3, the V gene TRBV7-9; D gene ambiguous. The material sequenced was PBMCs, taken before any cancer treatment. The CDR3 nucleotides are TGTGCCAGCAGCCACCCCTCTCCAGATACGCAGTATTTT. Protein sequence: CASSHPSPDTQYF.